One and the same sample provided the 24 T cell receptor beta chains below, sequenced in a study of shared clonotypes between healthy human individuals. The repertoire was sequenced with immunoSEQ multiplex PCR; TCRdb's copy has only in-frame clones and lacks some. Here the sample spans hundreds of thousands of clones, roughly 72% being singletons. The sequencing input was memory CD4+ T cells sorted from blood. Specified subset: CD45RA-negative fraction. The receptor set was obtained from a woman aged 25-40 years in good health.

The V gene is TRBV2, the J gene TRBJ2-1, with 12 bases that match TRBD2. This CDR3 is built from 14 residues. Losses at the gene ends were 6 bases for V and 6 bases for J; bases not matched to a gene: 3. Germline V gene lookup returns CDR1 SNHLY and CDR2 FYNNEI. In DNA, the CDR3 is TGTGCCAGCAGGAAGGGACTAGCGGGCAATGAGCAGTTCTTC. It yields the protein CASRKGLAGNEQFF. Using reference TRBV2 and TRBJ2-1 for the parts outside the CDR3, the full variable domain is EPEVTQTPSHQVTQMGQEVILRCVPISNHLYFYWYRQILGQKVEFLVSFYNNEISEKSEIFDDQFSVERPDGSNFTLKIRSTKLEDSAMYFCASRKGLAGNEQFFGPGTRLTVL.

This clone appeared once. The rearrangement joins TRBV7-9 to TRBJ2-7, with D perhaps TRBD2 (5 bases). The CDR3 length is 14 residues. The ends were cut back, 3 bases at V and 6 bases at J, with 15 bases in the middle. Looked up from germline, CDR1 is SEHNR and CDR2 is FQNEAQ (reference sequence). CDR3 nucleotides: TGTGCCAGCAGCTTCGCGGGTCCTCGGGTCGAGCAGTACTTC. Amino acid sequence: CASSFAGPRVEQYF.

The CDR3 DNA sequence: TGTGCCAGCAGCTTAATACCCCCATCGCACGCAGGCTCCTACAATGAGCAGTTCTTC. This codes for CASSLIPPSHAGSYNEQFF. The chain couples TRBV5-4 to TRBJ2-1; no clear D. V was clipped by 2 bases and J by 0 bases, with 21 bases between them. The CDR3 is made up of 19 amino acids. CDR1 SGHNT and CDR2 YYREEE come from the germline V gene (reference sequence). Full variable domain (remainder filled in from reference TRBV5-4 and TRBJ2-1): ETGVTQSPTHLIKTRGQQVTLRCSSQSGHNTVSWYQQALGQGPQFIFQYYREEENGRGNFPPRFSGLQFPNYSSELNVNALELDDSALYLCASSLIPPSHAGSYNEQFFGPGTRLTVL.

The chain carries TRBV11-1 and TRBJ2-2, with 10 bases aligning to TRBD1. The CDR3 has 16 amino acids. After removal of 5 bases from V and 5 bases from J, the junction contained 8 bases not matched to a gene. Looked up from germline, CDR1 is SGHAT and CDR2 is FQDESV (reference sequence). This chain's CDR3 is CASSQGTGADTGELFF. CDR3 nucleotide sequence: TGTGCCAGCAGCCAAGGGACAGGGGCTGATACCGGGGAGCTGTTTTTT.

V gene TRBV5-1 combines with J gene TRBJ2-3; maybe TRBD2 (6 bases). Trimming shortened V by 0 bases and J by 6 bases, and 17 bases separated the two germline ends. Germline CDR1 reads SGHRS; CDR2 reads YFSETQ. This CDR3 is 16 amino acids long. The CDR3 region is CASSLVTGVIVDTQYF. The CDR3 coding sequence is TGCGCCAGCAGCTTGGTAACGGGGGTCATTGTGGATACGCAGTATTTT.

The chain combines TRBV7-2 with TRBJ2-5; the match to TRBD2 covers 7 bases. Germline V gene sequence: CDR1 SGHTA, CDR2 FQGNSA. J gave up 3 bases and V 5 bases, and 6 bases lay outside the gene matches. The CDR3 loop spans 14 amino acids. Written as DNA, the CDR3 is TGTGCCAGCAGCCGAGCCCTAGCGGAAGAGACCCAGTACTTC. Translation: CASSRALAEETQYF.

The chain links TRBV29-1 to TRBJ2-5; D may be TRBD1 (5 bases). Deletions cut 2 bases from V and 2 bases from J, with 12 bases between. CDR1 and CDR2 (germline): SQVTM, ANQGSEA. The CDR3 extends over 14 amino acids. CDR3 in amino acids: CSVERKDTQETQYF. DNA for the CDR3: TGCAGCGTTGAAAGAAAGGACACTCAAGAGACCCAGTACTTC. The full variable domain, in which reference TRBV29-1 and TRBJ2-5 provide the parts outside the CDR3, is SAVISQKPSRDICQRGTSLTIQCQVDSQVTMMFWYRQQPGQSLTLIATANQGSEATYESGFVIDKFPISRPNLTFSTLTVSNMSPEDSSIYLCSVERKDTQETQYFGPGTRLLVL.

This chain links TRBV5-1 with TRBJ1-5, with 11 bases identical to TRBD1. J gave up 4 bases and V 3 bases, and 3 bases lay outside the gene matches. The germline V gene encodes CDR1 SGHRS and CDR2 YFSETQ. The CDR3 is 15 residues long. CDR3: CASSSGQGENQPQHF. The CDR3 coding sequence is TGCGCCAGCAGCTCGGGACAGGGGGAAAATCAGCCCCAGCATTTT.

The chain recombines TRBV19 with TRBJ2-5, with TRBD2 as a possible D gene (6 bases). This CDR3 spans 14 amino acids. Germline V CDR1 and CDR2: LNHDA, SQIVND (reference sequence). Trimming removed 7 bases from V and 5 bases from J, with 17 bases in between. The DNA of the CDR3 is TGTGCCAGTACCCAAGGGAACGGAGGGGAGACCCAGTACTTC. Residues: CASTQGNGGETQYF. The full variable domain, its missing parts supplied by reference TRBV19 and TRBJ2-5, is DGGITQSPKYLFRKEGQNVTLSCEQNLNHDAMYWYRQDPGQGLRLIYYSQIVNDFQKGDIAEGYSVSREKKESFPLTVTSAQKNPTAFYLCASTQGNGGETQYFGPGTRLLVL.

V usage is TRBV29-1 and J usage is TRBJ2-2; TRBD1 matches at 10 bases. The CDR3 is 16 residues long. V lost 1 base, J lost 2 bases, and 4 bases stayed unmatched. Germline lookup yields CDR1 SQVTM and CDR2 ANQGSEA. The CDR3 DNA reads as TGCAGCGTTGAAGGGGGACAGGGGATCAACACCGGGGAGCTGTTTTTT. Residues: CSVEGGQGINTGELFF.

The chain joins TRBV7-6 to TRBJ2-1; 7 bases are a match to TRBD2. Germline CDR1 SGHVS, CDR2 FNYEAQ. The CDR3 contains 17 residues. The junction had 19 bases not matched to a gene; V was cut back by 5 bases and J by 9 bases. The CDR3 loop is CASSHASGTTALGEQFF. DNA for the CDR3: TGTGCCAGCAGCCACGCCTCCGGGACTACGGCGTTAGGTGAGCAGTTCTTC.

This sequence joins TRBV2 and TRBJ2-2, with 7 bases fitting TRBD2. This CDR3 has 14 residues. Germline-derived CDR1 and CDR2 are SNHLY and FYNNEI. V dropped 8 bases and J dropped 3; count of bases not matched to a gene: 6. CDR3 loop: CASYGLEDTGELFF. The CDR3 nucleotides are TGTGCCAGCTACGGACTAGAAGACACCGGGGAGCTGTTTTTT.

V is TRBV7-6 and J is TRBJ2-5; 9 bases fit TRBD1. Germline V gene data show CDR1 as SGHVS and CDR2 as FNYEAQ. The CDR3 runs to 16 residues. The J segment lost 2 bases and the V segment lost 5 bases, leaving 9 bases of the junction unmatched. CDR3 sequence: CASSLGPGQGQETQYF. The CDR3 DNA reads as TGTGCCAGCAGCCTCGGGCCTGGACAGGGGCAAGAGACCCAGTACTTC. The variable domain in full, completed from reference TRBV7-6 and TRBJ2-5, reads GAGVSQSPRYKVTKRGQDVALRCDPISGHVSLYWYRQALGQGPEFLTYFNYEAQQDKSGLPNDRFSAERPEGSISTLTIQRTEQRDSAMYRCASSLGPGQGQETQYFGPGTRLLVL.

The chain links TRBV7-9 to TRBJ1-2, with D unresolved. Trimming left V 1 base short and J 1 base short, with 4 bases between. The germline V gene encodes CDR1 SEHNR and CDR2 FQNEAQ (reference sequence). This CDR3 has 13 amino acids. The CDR3 protein is CASSLDHNYGYTF. The CDR3 DNA is TGTGCCAGCAGCTTAGATCATAACTATGGCTACACCTTC.

V is TRBV6-5 and J is TRBJ2-7; D gene uncertain. Trimming shortened V by 2 bases and J by 3 bases, and 14 bases separated the two germline ends. CDR1 is MNHEY, CDR2 SVGAGI, per germline. This CDR3 is built from 15 residues. In DNA, the CDR3 is TGTGCCAGCAGTTACGGGCCCCCAAGAATCTACGAGCAGTACTTC. Translated: CASSYGPPRIYEQYF.

This clone was recorded once. The chain is built from TRBV7-9 and TRBJ2-7; tentatively, D is TRBD1 (5 bases). CDR1 and CDR2 (germline): SEHNR, FQNEAQ (reference sequence). Trimming cost V 5 bases and J 5 bases, with 16 bases left between them. The CDR3 length is 14 residues. The DNA of the CDR3 is TGTGCCAGCAGCAGGGTAGGGGCGTTACACGAGCAGTACTTC. It codes for CASSRVGALHEQYF.

This clone was seen a single time. The chain couples TRBV5-4 to TRBJ2-1, with 8 bases aligning to TRBD2. The germline V gene encodes CDR1 SGHNT and CDR2 YYREEE (reference sequence). The CDR3 extends over 17 amino acids. V was clipped by 4 bases and J by 9 bases; unmatched bases: 18. The CDR3 spells CASSPNVGLGPGSEQFF. The CDR3 bases are TGTGCCAGCAGCCCCAACGTGGGACTAGGGCCCGGGAGTGAGCAGTTCTTC.

The chain employs TRBV11-3 and TRBJ2-3; 14 nucleotides align to TRBD2. The germline V gene encodes CDR1 SGHNT and CDR2 YENEEA. V was pared by 5 bases and J by 4 bases, with 5 bases of the junction left unmatched. The CDR3 has 16 residues. The CDR3 DNA reads as TGTGCCAGCAGCCAGGGACTAGCGGGAGCGGCAGATACGCAGTATTTT. The encoded protein is CASSQGLAGAADTQYF.

The CDR3 protein is CASQMDRSSGNTIYF. Written as DNA, the CDR3 is TGTGCCAGCCAAATGGACCGTAGCTCTGGAAACACCATATATTTT. V is TRBV2 and J is TRBJ1-3; D not certain. The CDR3 totals 15 residues. CDR1 is SNHLY and CDR2 is FYNNEI in the germline V gene. V shed 8 bases and J shed 0 bases, with 14 bases lying between them.

With regard to this clone: A junction boundary mismatches the germline segment, possibly from a read error. CDR3 in DNA: TGTGCCAGTAGTAGGGATTTAATACAGATCTTT. This encodes CASSRDLIQIF. The rearrangement links TRBV2 to TRBJ1-1, with D hard to call. The V gene's germline CDR1 is SNHLY and CDR2 FYNNEI. This CDR3 has 11 amino acids.

The genes are TRBV5-6 and TRBJ2-1; maybe TRBD2 (6 bases). CDR1 is SGHDT, CDR2 YYEEEE, per germline. This CDR3 contains 15 residues. The germline V and J ends were trimmed by 3 bases and 4 bases, with 14 bases remaining between them. The CDR3 here is CASSSLGGEYNEQFF. The CDR3 coding sequence is TGTGCCAGCAGCTCACTGGGAGGTGAATACAATGAGCAGTTCTTC. Combining the CDR3 with reference TRBV5-6 and TRBJ2-1 gives the whole variable domain DAGVTQSPTHLIKTRGQQVTLRCSPKSGHDTVSWYQQALGQGPQFIFQYYEEEERQRGNFPDRFSGHQFPNYSSELNVNALLLGDSALYLCASSSLGGEYNEQFFGPGTRLTVL.

Concerning this clone itself: Within the sample, other DNA sequences also encode this same CDR3. V is TRBV19 and J is TRBJ2-3; perhaps TRBD2 as D (5 bases). There are 15 residues in the CDR3. The V gene lost 1 base and the J gene lost 0 bases, with 8 bases spanning the gap. Germline V CDR1 and CDR2: LNHDA, SQIVND (reference sequence). CDR3 coding DNA: TGTGCCAGTAGTATAGCTGGCGGGAGCACAGATACGCAGTATTTT. Protein sequence: CASSIAGGSTDTQYF.

This rearrangement joins TRBV6-5 to TRBJ1-1; possible D gene TRBD1, 5 bases. Germline V CDR1 and CDR2: MNHEY, SVGAGI. The CDR3 consists of 12 residues. Trimming cost V 8 bases and J 9 bases, with 16 bases left between them. In nucleotides, the CDR3 is TGTGCCAGCCTGCGGGACTCGCATCAAGCTTTCTTT. Translated: CASLRDSHQAFF.

This clone was seen a few times. This rearrangement joins TRBV5-6 to TRBJ2-1; TRBD2 aligns across 11 bases. CDR3 size: 18 residues. J lost 1 base, V lost 4 bases, and 10 bases had no gene match. The germline CDR1 and CDR2 sequences are SGHDT and YYEEEE. DNA of the CDR3: TGTGCCAGCAGCAAACTAGCGGGAGTTTCTGTATCCTACAATGAGCAGTTCTTC. Protein: CASSKLAGVSVSYNEQFF.